This entry lists 9 T cell receptor beta chains sequenced from one sample in a study of blood T cell repertoires in COVID-19. Some clones are missing from TCRdb's copy, which holds only in-frame ones; the method was immunoSEQ multiplex PCR. The sample includes about 170,000 clones, more than 65% of them seen just once. The sequenced material came from peripheral blood. The source is a human donor with acute or convalescent COVID-19. The donor label of this sample is uncertain.

The V and J genes are TRBV2 and TRBJ2-1; a possible D gene is TRBD2 (6 bases). Germline V lookup: CDR1 SNHLY, CDR2 FYNNEI. The CDR3 is 15 amino acids. The V end lost 7 bases, the J end lost 0 bases, and 13 bases lay between the germline ends. The CDR3: CASKGAGYSYNEQFF. The CDR3 DNA reads TGTGCCAGCAAGGGCGCGGGATACTCCTACAATGAGCAGTTCTTC.

The chain uses TRBV7-2 and TRBJ1-5; the D gene is possibly TRBD1 (5 bases). Trimming cost V 1 base and J 2 bases, with 9 bases left between them. The germline CDR1 and CDR2 sequences are SGHTA and FQGNSA. CDR3 size: 15 residues. The CDR3 sequence: CASSLVTGGNQPQHF. The CDR3 region has the DNA TGTGCCAGCAGCTTAGTGACGGGGGGCAATCAGCCCCAGCATTTT.

This clone was picked up a small number of times. This chain joins TRBV25-1 and TRBJ2-7; TRBD2 is a possible D gene (5 bases). V lost 3 bases and J 2 bases, leaving 11 bases between the germline ends. Looked up from germline, CDR1 is MGHDK and CDR2 is SYGVNS. The CDR3 is 14 residues long. The CDR3 loop reads CASSEAGGTYEQYF. In nucleotides, the CDR3 is TGTGCCAGCAGTGAGGCGGGCGGAACCTACGAGCAGTACTTC.

The chain has TRBV6-5 and TRBJ1-2, with 7 bases matching TRBD1. The germline V gene encodes CDR1 MNHEY and CDR2 SVGAGI. The ends lost 0 bases at V and 4 bases at J; junction bases unmatched: 5. The CDR3 covers 15 residues. The CDR3 DNA reads as TGTGCCAGCAGTTACTCGCGGCAGGGGGGCTATGGCTACACCTTC. Translation: CASSYSRQGGYGYTF.

J is TRBJ1-4 and V is TRBV9, with D tentatively TRBD1 (5 bases). CDR3 length equals 15 residues. Per the germline V gene, CDR1 is SGDLS and CDR2 is YYNGEE. Trimming shortened V by 4 bases and J by 4 bases, and 14 bases separated the two germline ends. The CDR3 reads CASSQTDVLNEKLFF. The CDR3 DNA is TGTGCCAGCAGCCAGACAGACGTTCTTAATGAAAAACTGTTTTTT.

The genes are TRBV27 and TRBJ2-3; 11 bases align to TRBD2. Trimming cost V 0 bases and J 3 bases; bases outside gene matches: 8. The CDR3 runs to 18 residues. Germline V gene sequence: CDR1 MNHEY, CDR2 SMNVEV (reference sequence). The CDR3 DNA reads TGTGCCAGCAGTTTATCGGGAACTAGCGGGAGTAGAACAGATACGCAGTATTTT. Protein sequence: CASSLSGTSGSRTDTQYF.

The gene calls are TRBV19 and TRBJ1-2; D is unresolved. With 6 bases removed from V and 0 bases from J, the gap between germline ends came to 11 bases. The CDR3 spans 14 residues. CDR1 and CDR2 from the germline V gene are LNHDA and SQIVND (reference sequence). CDR3 loop: CASRTTAANYGYTF. The CDR3 DNA sequence: TGTGCCAGTAGGACCACAGCAGCTAACTATGGCTACACCTTC.

This sequence joins TRBV19 and TRBJ2-1, with D possibly being TRBD1 (5 bases). The CDR3 consists of 13 residues. CDR1 and CDR2 from the germline V gene are LNHDA and SQIVND (reference sequence). The ends were cut back, 3 bases at V and 9 bases at J, with 12 bases in the middle. Here the CDR3 reads CASSIQGQGEQFF. The CDR3, as DNA: TGTGCCAGTAGTATTCAAGGACAAGGTGAGCAGTTCTTC.

The rearrangement links TRBV6-6 to TRBJ2-7, with 7 positions matching TRBD1. CDR1 is MNHNY and CDR2 is SVGAGI in the germline V gene (reference sequence). The CDR3 is 14 amino acids. Germline trimming cut 4 bases from V and 3 bases from J; bases unmatched to any gene: 6. In nucleotides, the CDR3 is TGTGCCAGCAGTTCCCCGGGACAGCTCTACGAGCAGTACTTC. It yields the protein CASSSPGQLYEQYF.